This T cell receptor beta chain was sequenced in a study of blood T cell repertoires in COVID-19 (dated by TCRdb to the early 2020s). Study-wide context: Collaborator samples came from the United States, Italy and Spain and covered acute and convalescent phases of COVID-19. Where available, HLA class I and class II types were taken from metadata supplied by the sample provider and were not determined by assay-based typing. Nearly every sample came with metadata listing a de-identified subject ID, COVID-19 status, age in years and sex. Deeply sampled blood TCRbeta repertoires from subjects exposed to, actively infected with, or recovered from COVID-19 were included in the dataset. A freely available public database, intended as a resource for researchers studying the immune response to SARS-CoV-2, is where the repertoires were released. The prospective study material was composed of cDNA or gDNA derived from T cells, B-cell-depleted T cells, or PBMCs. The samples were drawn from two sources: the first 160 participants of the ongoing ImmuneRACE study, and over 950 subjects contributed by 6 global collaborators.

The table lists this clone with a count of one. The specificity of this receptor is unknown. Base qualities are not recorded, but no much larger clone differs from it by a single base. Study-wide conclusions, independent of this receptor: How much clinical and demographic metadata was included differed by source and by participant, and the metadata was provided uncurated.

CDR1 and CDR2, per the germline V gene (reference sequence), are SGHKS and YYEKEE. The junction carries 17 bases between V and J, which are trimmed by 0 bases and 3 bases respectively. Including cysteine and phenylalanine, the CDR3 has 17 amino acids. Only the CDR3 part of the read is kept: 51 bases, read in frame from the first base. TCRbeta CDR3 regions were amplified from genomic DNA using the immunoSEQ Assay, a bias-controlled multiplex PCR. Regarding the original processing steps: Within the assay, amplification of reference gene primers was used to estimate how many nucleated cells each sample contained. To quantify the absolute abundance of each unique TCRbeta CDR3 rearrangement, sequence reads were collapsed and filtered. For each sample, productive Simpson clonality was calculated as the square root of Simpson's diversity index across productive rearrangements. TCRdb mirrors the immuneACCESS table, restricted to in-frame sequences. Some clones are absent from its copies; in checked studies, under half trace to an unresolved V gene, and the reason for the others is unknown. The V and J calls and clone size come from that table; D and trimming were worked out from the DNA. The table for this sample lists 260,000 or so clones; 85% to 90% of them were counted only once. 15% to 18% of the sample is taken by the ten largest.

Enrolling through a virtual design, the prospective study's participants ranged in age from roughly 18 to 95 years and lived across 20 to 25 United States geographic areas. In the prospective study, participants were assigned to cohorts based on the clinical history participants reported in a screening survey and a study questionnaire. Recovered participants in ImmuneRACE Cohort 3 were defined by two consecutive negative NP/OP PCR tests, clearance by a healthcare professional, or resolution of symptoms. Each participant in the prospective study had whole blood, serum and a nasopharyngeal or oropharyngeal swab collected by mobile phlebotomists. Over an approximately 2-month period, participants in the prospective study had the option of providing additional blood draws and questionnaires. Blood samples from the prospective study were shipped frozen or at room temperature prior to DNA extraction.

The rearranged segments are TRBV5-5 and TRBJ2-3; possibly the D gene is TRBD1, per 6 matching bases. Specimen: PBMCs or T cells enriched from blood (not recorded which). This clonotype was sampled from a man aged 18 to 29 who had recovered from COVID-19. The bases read TGTGCCAGCAGCTTGGCGCCAGGACAGCACTGGACAGATACGCAGTATTTT. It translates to CASSLAPGQHWTDTQYF.